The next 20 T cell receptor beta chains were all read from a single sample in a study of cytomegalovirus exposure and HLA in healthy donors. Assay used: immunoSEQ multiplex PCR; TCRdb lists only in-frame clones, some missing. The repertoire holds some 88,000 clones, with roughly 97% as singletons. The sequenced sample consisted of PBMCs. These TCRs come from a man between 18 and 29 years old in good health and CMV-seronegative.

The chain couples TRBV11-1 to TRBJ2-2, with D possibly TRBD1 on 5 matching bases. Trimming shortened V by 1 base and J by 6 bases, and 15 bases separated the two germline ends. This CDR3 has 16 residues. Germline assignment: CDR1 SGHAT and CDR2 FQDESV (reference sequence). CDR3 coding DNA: TGTGCCAGCAGCTTAGGTCTCAGGGTGAAGGCCGGGGAGCTGTTTTTT. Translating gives CASSLGLRVKAGELFF.

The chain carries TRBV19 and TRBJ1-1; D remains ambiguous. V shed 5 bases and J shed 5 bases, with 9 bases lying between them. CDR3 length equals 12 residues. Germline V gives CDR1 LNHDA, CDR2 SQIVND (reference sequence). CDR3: CASSLFGTEAFF. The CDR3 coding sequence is TGTGCCAGTAGTCTCTTCGGGACTGAAGCTTTCTTT.

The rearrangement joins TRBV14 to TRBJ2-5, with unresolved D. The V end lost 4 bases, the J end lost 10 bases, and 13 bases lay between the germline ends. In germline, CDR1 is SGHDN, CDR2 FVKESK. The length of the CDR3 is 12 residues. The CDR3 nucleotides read TGTGCCAGCAGCCCCCTAGTGGGTGGCCAGTACTTC. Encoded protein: CASSPLVGGQYF.

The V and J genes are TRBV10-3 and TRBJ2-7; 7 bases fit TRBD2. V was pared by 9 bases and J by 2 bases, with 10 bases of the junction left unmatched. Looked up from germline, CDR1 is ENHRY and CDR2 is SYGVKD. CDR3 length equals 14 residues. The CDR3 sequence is CAISAERGPYEQYF. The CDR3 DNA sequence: TGTGCCATTTCGGCGGAGCGGGGACCCTACGAGCAGTACTTC.

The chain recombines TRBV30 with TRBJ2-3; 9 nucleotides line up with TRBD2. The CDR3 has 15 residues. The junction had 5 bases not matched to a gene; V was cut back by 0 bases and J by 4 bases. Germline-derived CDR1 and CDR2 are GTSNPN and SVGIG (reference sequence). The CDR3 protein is CAWSVGLAGSDTQYF. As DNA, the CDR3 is TGTGCCTGGAGTGTGGGCCTAGCGGGATCAGATACGCAGTATTTT.

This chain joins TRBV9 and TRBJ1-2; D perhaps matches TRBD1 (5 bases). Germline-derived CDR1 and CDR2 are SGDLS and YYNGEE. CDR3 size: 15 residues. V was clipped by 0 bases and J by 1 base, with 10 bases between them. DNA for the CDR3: TGTGCCAGCAGCGTAGCTATTCAGGGTAACTATGGCTACACCTTC. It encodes CASSVAIQGNYGYTF.

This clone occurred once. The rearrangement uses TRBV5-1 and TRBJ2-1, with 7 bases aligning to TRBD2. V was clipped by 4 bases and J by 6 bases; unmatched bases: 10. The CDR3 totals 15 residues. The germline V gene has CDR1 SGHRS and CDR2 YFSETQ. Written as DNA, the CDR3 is TGCGCCAGCAGCCCGGGAGGAGGGTTTTCCAATGAGCAGTTCTTC. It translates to CASSPGGGFSNEQFF.

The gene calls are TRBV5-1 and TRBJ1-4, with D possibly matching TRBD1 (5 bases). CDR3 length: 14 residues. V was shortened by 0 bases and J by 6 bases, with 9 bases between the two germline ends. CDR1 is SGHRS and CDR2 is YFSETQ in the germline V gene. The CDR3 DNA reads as TGCGCCAGCAGCTTGGAACCGACAGATGAAAAACTGTTTTTT. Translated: CASSLEPTDEKLFF.

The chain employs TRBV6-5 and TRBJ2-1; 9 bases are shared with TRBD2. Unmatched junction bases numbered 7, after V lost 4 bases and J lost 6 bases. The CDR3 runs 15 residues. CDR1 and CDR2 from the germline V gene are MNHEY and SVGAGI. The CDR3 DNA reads TGTGCCAGCAGTTTGACTAGCGGTTCCCCCAATGAGCAGTTCTTC. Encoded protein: CASSLTSGSPNEQFF.

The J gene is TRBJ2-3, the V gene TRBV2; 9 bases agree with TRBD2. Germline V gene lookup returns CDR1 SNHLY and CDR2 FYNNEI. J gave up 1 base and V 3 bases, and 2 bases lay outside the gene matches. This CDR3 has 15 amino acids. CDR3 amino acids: CASSDIAGGTDTQYF. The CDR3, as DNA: TGTGCCAGCAGTGACATAGCGGGAGGCACAGATACGCAGTATTTT.

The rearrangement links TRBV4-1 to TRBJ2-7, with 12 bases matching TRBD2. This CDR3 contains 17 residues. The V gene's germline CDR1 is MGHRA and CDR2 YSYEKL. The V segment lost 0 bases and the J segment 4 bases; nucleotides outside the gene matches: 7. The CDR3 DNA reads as TGCGCCAGCAGCCAAGATTATTGGACTAGCGGGATATACGAGCAGTACTTC. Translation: CASSQDYWTSGIYEQYF.

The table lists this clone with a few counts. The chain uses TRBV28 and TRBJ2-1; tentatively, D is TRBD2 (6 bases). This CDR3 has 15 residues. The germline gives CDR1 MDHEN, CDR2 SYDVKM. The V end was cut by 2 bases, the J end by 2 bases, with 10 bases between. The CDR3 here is CASSLGGTAYNEQFF. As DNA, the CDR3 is TGTGCCAGCAGTTTAGGGGGGACCGCCTACAATGAGCAGTTCTTC.

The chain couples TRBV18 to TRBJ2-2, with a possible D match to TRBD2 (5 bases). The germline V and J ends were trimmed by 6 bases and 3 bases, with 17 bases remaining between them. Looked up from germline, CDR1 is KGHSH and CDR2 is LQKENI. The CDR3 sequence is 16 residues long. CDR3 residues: CASSQSEGVYTGELFF. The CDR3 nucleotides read TGTGCCAGCTCCCAGTCCGAGGGAGTTTACACCGGGGAGCTGTTTTTT.

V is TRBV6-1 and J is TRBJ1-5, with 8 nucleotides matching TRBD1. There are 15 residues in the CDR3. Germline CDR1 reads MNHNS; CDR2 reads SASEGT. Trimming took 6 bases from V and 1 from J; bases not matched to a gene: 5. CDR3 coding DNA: TGTGCCAGCAGCCCCACAGGGGGAAGCAATCAGCCCCAGCATTTT. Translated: CASSPTGGSNQPQHF.

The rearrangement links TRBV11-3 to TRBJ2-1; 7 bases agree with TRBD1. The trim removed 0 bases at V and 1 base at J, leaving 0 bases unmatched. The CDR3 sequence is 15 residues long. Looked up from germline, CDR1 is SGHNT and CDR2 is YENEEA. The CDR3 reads CASSLDRGSYNEQFF. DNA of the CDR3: TGTGCCAGCAGCTTAGACAGGGGGTCCTACAATGAGCAGTTCTTC.

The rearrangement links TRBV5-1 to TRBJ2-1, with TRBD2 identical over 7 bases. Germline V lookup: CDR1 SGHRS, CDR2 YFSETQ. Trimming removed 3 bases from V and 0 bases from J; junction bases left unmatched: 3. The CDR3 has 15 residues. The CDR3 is CASSSRLASYNEQFF. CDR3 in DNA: TGCGCCAGCAGCTCTAGACTAGCCTCCTACAATGAGCAGTTCTTC.

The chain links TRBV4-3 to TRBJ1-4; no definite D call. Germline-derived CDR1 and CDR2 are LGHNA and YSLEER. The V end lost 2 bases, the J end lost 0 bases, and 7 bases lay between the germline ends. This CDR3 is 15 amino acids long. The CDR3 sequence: CASSQSTATNEKLFF. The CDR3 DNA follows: TGCGCCAGCAGCCAAAGTACTGCAACTAATGAAAAACTGTTTTTT.

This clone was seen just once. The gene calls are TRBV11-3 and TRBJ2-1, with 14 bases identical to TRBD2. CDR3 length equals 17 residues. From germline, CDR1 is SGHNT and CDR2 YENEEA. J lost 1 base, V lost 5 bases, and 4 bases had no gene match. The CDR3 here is CASSPRTSGRSYNEQFF. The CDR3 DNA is TGTGCCAGCAGCCCGAGGACTAGCGGGAGGTCCTACAATGAGCAGTTCTTC. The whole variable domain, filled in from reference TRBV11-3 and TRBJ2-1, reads EAGVVQSPRYKIIEKKQPVAFWCNPISGHNTLYWYLQNLGQGPELLIRYENEEAVDDSQLPKDRFSAERLKGVDSTLKIQPAELGDSAVYLCASSPRTSGRSYNEQFFGPGTRLTVL.

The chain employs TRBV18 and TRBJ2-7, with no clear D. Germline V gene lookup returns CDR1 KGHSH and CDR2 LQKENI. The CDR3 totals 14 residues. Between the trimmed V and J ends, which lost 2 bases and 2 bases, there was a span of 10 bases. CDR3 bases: TGTGCCAGCTCACCAGCGACAAGTCCCTACGAGCAGTACGTC. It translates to CASSPATSPYEQYV.

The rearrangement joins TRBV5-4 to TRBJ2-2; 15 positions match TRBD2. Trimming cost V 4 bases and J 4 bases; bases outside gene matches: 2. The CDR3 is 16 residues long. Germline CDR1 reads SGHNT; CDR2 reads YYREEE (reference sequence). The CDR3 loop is CASSPGLAGGTGELFF. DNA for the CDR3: TGTGCCAGCAGCCCGGGACTAGCGGGAGGCACCGGGGAGCTGTTTTTT. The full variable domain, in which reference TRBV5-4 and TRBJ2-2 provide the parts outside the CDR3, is ETGVTQSPTHLIKTRGQQVTLRCSSQSGHNTVSWYQQALGQGPQFIFQYYREEENGRGNFPPRFSGLQFPNYSSELNVNALELDDSALYLCASSPGLAGGTGELFFGEGSRLTVL.